Sequencing of this TCR beta chain was carried out in a study of blood T cell repertoires in COVID-19. Germline-derived CDR1 and CDR2 are MNHNY and SVGAGI (reference sequence). The CDR3 spans 15 residues. After removal of 0 bases from V and 7 bases from J, the junction contained 1 base not matched to a gene. Using immunoSEQ multiplex PCR, the repertoire was profiled, and TCRdb retains in-frame clones only, with some absent. This table has approximately 150,000 clones, about four fifths appearing once. The source is a human donor in a cohort sampled during active COVID-19. The sequenced material came from peripheral blood. This chain connects TRBV6-6 to TRBJ1-6; 9 bases agree with TRBD1. CDR3 coding DNA: TGTGCCAGCAGTTACTCAACAGGGGGCAATTCACCCCTCCACTTT. Translated, it gives CASSYSTGGNSPLHF.